The present T cell receptor (beta chain) was sequenced within a study of T cells after yellow fever vaccination. Turning to the study itself: Some fractions had low cell numbers, and these were prepared with SMART-Seq v4 Ultra Low Input.

Germline CDR1 GTSNPN, CDR2 SVGIG (reference sequence). V lost 6 bases and J 2 bases, leaving 10 bases between the germline ends. The CDR3 sequence is 12 residues long. TCRdb used MiXCR to reprocess the 5' RACE reads, holding one entry per CDR3 protein. Counted here are hundreds of thousands of distinct CDR3 sequences, over 4% occurring once; the ten biggest clones make up about 26%. This clonotype was seen repeatedly, ten times or more. Its antigen remains unknown. Points from the study as a whole: Shared CD4/CD8 clonotypes were a small share, likely from convergent recombination. Any FACS-sorted repertoire could hold abundant clonotypes that contaminate it from the bulk population. Most primary-vaccination clones reappeared after the booster (about 97% CD4, about 88% CD8).

This receptor was identified in a man between 18 and 29 years old who received the YFV17D yellow fever vaccine. The rearrangement joins TRBV30 to TRBJ1-2; D perhaps matches TRBD1 (5 bases). The sample was PBMCs, taken 5 days after the yellow fever booster vaccination. The CDR3 sequence is CACMAGNYGYTF. The DNA for the CDR3 is TGTGCCTGTATGGCAGGGAACTATGGCTACACCTTC.